Detailed here is one TCR beta chain. In this sample, this clonotype turned up many times. What antigen it recognizes has not been identified. Qualities for individual bases were not recorded, and no much larger clone is one base off. Taken with the paper, the label for time point translates to: newly diagnosed GD, antithyroid drugs for less than 3 months. For both TCR sequencing and RNA sequencing, RNA was extracted from PBMCs in TRIzol. Graves' disease was diagnosed according to American Thyroid Association guidelines. Patients were recruited from an endocrinology department in Xi'an, China. Each patient gave roughly 10 milliliters of peripheral blood, collected in an EDTA anticoagulant tube. PBMCs were isolated by Ficoll Paque Plus density gradient separation without further T cell sorting. An Agilent 2100 Bioanalyzer and agarose gel were used to check RNA quality, while a NanoDrop 2000 measured RNA concentration.

Taken from cysteine to phenylalanine, the CDR3 has 16 residues. The only DNA kept is the CDR3, 48 bases in frame from the first base. V is cut back by 2 bases and J by 0 bases, with 2 bases in the junction unmatched. Based on the germline V gene (reference sequence), the CDR1 and CDR2 sequences are LNHDA and SQIVND. The sample belongs to a study of regulatory T cells in long-lasting Graves disease (TCRdb year 2021). In the study overall: Patients with newly diagnosed Graves' disease had been on antithyroid drugs for under 3 months. A total of about 35 samples underwent TCR sequencing: about 13 from persistent and approximately 20 from newly diagnosed Graves' disease patients. Patients with persistent Graves' disease were compared with patients with newly diagnosed Graves' disease using TCR sequencing and RNA sequencing of peripheral blood. The study was registered as a clinical trial and conducted in China. The full study reports these points: Compared with newly diagnosed patients, patients with persistent Graves' disease had lower TCR Shannon entropy and fewer highly expanded clones, which suggests clonal expansion. More public clonotypes were shared among persistent patients (around 2,600) than among newly diagnosed patients (roughly 960). TRBV28, TRBJ1-2 and TRBJ2-5 were preferentially used in persistent disease, while TRBV20-1 and TRBJ2-1 were favored in newly diagnosed disease. Because the primary lesion, thyroid tissue, could not be accessed, the study looked at peripheral blood alone. The authors noted that the small sample size was a limitation that may lower accuracy. Sequencing and analysis were restricted to the TCR beta chain.

Library generation was performed with multiplex PCR. TCRdb records Illumina HiSeq 4000 as the sequencer. CDR3 regions were amplified by Arm-PCR with iRepertoire HTBI primers to construct TCR beta libraries. Before sequencing, the PCR products underwent gel purification. The authors' pipeline ran thus. Gene usage analysis of CDR3 amino acid clonotypes relied on the 60 or so TRBV and about 15 TRBJ segments identified across samples. Filtered high-quality paired reads were merged into contigs using COPE and FqMerger. BLAST was used to align contigs to IMGT TRBV, TRBD and TRBJ reference genes, with CDR3 defined following IMGT. Any clonotype with a frequency above 0.1% was classified as a highly expanded clone. Shannon entropy was used to measure repertoire diversity, and the Gini coefficient was used to measure V-J evenness. Public clonotypes were defined as clonotypes shared by more than one individual. TCRdb reran the public reads through fastp at Q25 and MiXCR, keeping productive beta chains. Each CDR3 protein gets just one entry, which takes the most common genes and DNA from the rows behind it. TCRdb, not the original authors, processed these V and J calls. The sample includes over 400,000 distinct CDR3 sequences, with about 14% observed a single time. In total, the top ten clones hold around a sixth of the sample.

The same data also went into a second study, on T cells in Graves' hyperthyroidism and ophthalmopathy. The second study, in turn, reports: Stable Graves' hyperthyroidism was defined as the absence of progression to ophthalmopathy over 18 months of follow-up. Hyperthyroidism patients were newly diagnosed, with disease duration under 2 months, and aged 18 to 65 years. The study excluded patients with uncontrolled infections, other autoimmune diseases, pregnancy or lactation. Diagnoses were based on clinical symptoms, serum thyroxine and TRAb, thyroid ultrasound and orbital computed tomography. A first-round RT-PCR of the TCR CDR3 used the HTBI primer set with the Qiagen OneStep RT-PCR kit. Most expanded thyroid clonotypes (frequency above 0.001) were also detected in blood, a finding suggesting that blood repertoires may reflect thyroid immune responses. A 13 V-J signature model separated ophthalmopathy from stable hyperthyroidism, with over 85% sensitivity and roughly 81% specificity in cross-validation and 80%/75% in testing. In validation, the model predicted progression to ophthalmopathy with over 60% sensitivity and less than 80% specificity, a median of 6.5 months before onset. A discovery cohort of about a hundred patients, approximately 44 with Graves' ophthalmopathy and 57 with stable Graves' hyperthyroidism, was used to find distinguishing TCR V-J signatures. Whether ophthalmopathy could be predicted prospectively was tested in an independent validation cohort made up of about 18 hyperthyroidism patients plus 17 patients who later progressed to ophthalmopathy. The approximately 100 discovery patients were divided at random into training and test sets in a 7:3 ratio. The study also compared thyroid tissue and blood T-cell repertoires from five or six Graves' hyperthyroidism patients. Once sampling was done, hyperthyroidism patients were given methimazole at a starting dose of 30 mg daily, whereas ophthalmopathy patients were given high-dose intravenous methylprednisolone. A second multiplex PCR round built the libraries, followed by size selection and purification. The libraries were sequenced on an Illumina HiSeq2000 using paired-end 100 bp reads. SOAPnuke was used to process the raw data, with reads discarded if the reads contained adapters or uncalled bases, had a mean Phred below 15, or lacked an exact constant-primer or identifier match. High-quality paired reads were merged with COPE v1.2.5, and unique nucleotide sequences were defined as clonotypes. MiTCR v1.1 was used to align clonotypes to the IMGT TRBV, TRBD and TRBJ reference segments. Analysis was restricted to V-J combinations with a frequency above 0.0001, which covered roughly 99% of repertoires. The TCS score was defined as F50 (clonal expansion) divided by E x V (chaos), with BLOSUM62-based TCRdist calculated between CDR3 peptides within each V-J. Welch's t-statistics and random forest reduced fewer than 600 V-J features to roughly 13, which were used in a naive Bayes classifier (R e1071). Sample size was not statistically predetermined, and blinding of investigators to group allocation was not performed. The paper reports TCR Vbeta CDR3 sequencing of some 140 peripheral blood samples: around 45 ophthalmopathy, some 80 hyperthyroidism and approximately 17 progressor patients.

The material sequenced was peripheral blood mononuclear cells (PBMCs), taken at new diagnosis, from a patient treated with antithyroid drugs. The TCR comes from a woman aged 45-60 years with Graves disease. Donor details come from another sample of the same person, matched by shared clones. The receptor chain draws on TRBV19 and TRBJ2-2; TRBD1 lines up with 8 middle nucleotides. The CDR3 is CASSIPGGPNTGELFF. The nucleotide sequence is TGTGCCAGTAGTATACCAGGGGGCCCGAACACCGGGGAGCTGTTTTTT.